In this sample, the clone carrying this T cell receptor (beta chain) turned up many times. Antigen: not known. The CDR3 totals 15 residues. Losses at the gene ends were 4 bases for V and 4 bases for J; bases not matched to a gene: 7. CDR1 is MNHEY, CDR2 SVGAGI, per germline. The sample is drawn from a study of Graves' ophthalmopathy and Graves' hyperthyroidism. RNA transcripts were the source from which TCR beta CDR3 regions were amplified. HTBI primers served in a first-round RT-PCR, which a second-round multiplex PCR followed. TCRdb used MiXCR to reprocess the multiplex PCR reads, holding one entry per CDR3 protein. The profile covers approximately 500,000 distinct CDR3 sequences, with 13% to 15% appearing a single time and about a tenth taken by the ten largest. Overall study findings and caveats: Ophthalmopathy was separated from stable hyperthyroidism by a 13-signature model with 87.88% sensitivity and around 81% specificity. Appearing in blood as well were most expanded thyroid clonotypes above 0.001 frequency.

Where ophthalmopathy was present, donors had moderate-to-severe activity, CAS ≥3, NOSPECS ≥4 and duration under 3 months. Certain patients were not enrolled. These were patients with other autoimmune diseases, uncontrolled infections, pregnancy or lactation. The sample consisted of blood. This chain links TRBV6-5 with TRBJ2-5; 9 bases fit TRBD1. The clonotype originates from a woman in her thirties with Graves' ophthalmopathy. This chain's CDR3 is CASSSTDRGAETQYF. The DNA for the CDR3 is TGTGCCAGCAGTTCTACGGACAGGGGAGCAGAGACCCAGTACTTC.